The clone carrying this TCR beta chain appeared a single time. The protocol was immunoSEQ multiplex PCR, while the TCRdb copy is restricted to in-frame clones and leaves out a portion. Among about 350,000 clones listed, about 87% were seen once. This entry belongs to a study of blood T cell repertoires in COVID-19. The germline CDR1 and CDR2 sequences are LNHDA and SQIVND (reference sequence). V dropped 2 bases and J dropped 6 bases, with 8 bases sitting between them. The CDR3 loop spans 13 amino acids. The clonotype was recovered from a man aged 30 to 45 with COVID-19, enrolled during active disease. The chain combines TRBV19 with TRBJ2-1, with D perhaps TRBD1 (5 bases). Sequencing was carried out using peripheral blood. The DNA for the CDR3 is TGTGCCAGTAGTATAATTAGGGGCAATGAGCAGTTCTTC. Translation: CASSIIRGNEQFF. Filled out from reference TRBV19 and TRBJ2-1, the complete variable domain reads DGGITQSPKYLFRKEGQNVTLSCEQNLNHDAMYWYRQDPGQGLRLIYYSQIVNDFQKGDIAEGYSVSREKKESFPLTVTSAQKNPTAFYLCASSIIRGNEQFFGPGTRLTVL.